A single sample gave rise to the 28 T cell receptor beta chains below, sequenced in a study of blood T cell repertoires in COVID-19. The assay was immunoSEQ multiplex PCR, and TCRdb's table has in-frame clones only and misses some. The data contain 310,000 or so clones, more than 70% of them singletons. What was sequenced was peripheral blood. The receptor set was obtained from a man between 18 and 35 years old who had recovered from COVID-19.

Only one count was recorded for this clone. The gene calls are TRBV11-2 and TRBJ1-2; no firm D call. There are 14 residues in the CDR3. Between the trimmed V and J ends, which lost 3 bases and 0 bases, there was a span of 8 bases. Germline lookup yields CDR1 SGHAT and CDR2 FQNNGV. CDR3 in amino acids: CASSFKASNYGYTF. In DNA form, the CDR3 reads TGTGCCAGCAGCTTTAAAGCCTCTAACTATGGCTACACCTTC.

This rearrangement joins TRBV9 to TRBJ2-3; 10 bases map to TRBD2. Germline V gene sequence: CDR1 SGDLS, CDR2 YYNGEE. Losses at the gene ends were 1 base for V and 0 bases for J; bases not matched to a gene: 5. This CDR3 spans 17 amino acids. Written as DNA, the CDR3 is TGTGCCAGCAGCGTACTAGCGGGGGCATTCAGCACAGATACGCAGTATTTT. Translated, it gives CASSVLAGAFSTDTQYF.

This chain links TRBV12-3 or TRBV12-4 with TRBJ2-3; D is unresolved. V was shortened by 0 bases and J by 5 bases, with 6 bases between the two germline ends. This CDR3 region has 13 residues. CDR3 in DNA: TGTGCCAGCAGTTTAGCCCCAGGAGATACGCAGTATTTT. This codes for CASSLAPGDTQYF.

This clone was observed many times. The CDR3 DNA reads as TGTGCCAGCAGCTTTTCGGCGGCAGCCGCCTACGAGCAGTACTTC. Protein product: CASSFSAAAAYEQYF. The rearrangement links TRBV7-2 to TRBJ2-7, with D uncertain. CDR3 length equals 15 residues. Germline CDR1 and CDR2: SGHTA and FQGNSA. Trimming cost V 3 bases and J 2 bases, with 14 bases left between them.

The chain carries TRBV19 and TRBJ1-5; no clear D gene. This CDR3 contains 15 residues. Germline V gives CDR1 LNHDA, CDR2 SQIVND (reference sequence). V gave up 3 bases and J gave up 1 base, with 10 bases separating them. The CDR3 DNA follows: TGTGCCAGTAGTATTGGTGCGGTAAGCAATCAGCCCCAGCATTTT. Encoded protein: CASSIGAVSNQPQHF.

CDR3 region: CASSPAAPGTEAFF. CDR3 nucleotide sequence: TGTGCCAGCTCACCAGCAGCCCCGGGGACTGAAGCTTTCTTT. The rearrangement links TRBV18 to TRBJ1-1; D unclear. The V end lost 2 bases, the J end lost 5 bases, and 12 bases lay between the germline ends. The CDR3 runs 14 residues. The germline V gene encodes CDR1 KGHSH and CDR2 LQKENI.

CDR3 residues: CASSVEEGRTDTQYF. DNA of the CDR3: TGTGCCAGCAGTGTAGAAGAGGGAAGGACAGATACGCAGTATTTT. The chain uses TRBV6-4 and TRBJ2-3; D is possibly TRBD2 (5 bases). Germline V gene lookup returns CDR1 MRHNA and CDR2 SNTAGT. Between the trimmed V and J ends, which lost 4 bases and 3 bases, there was a span of 14 bases. CDR3 length equals 15 residues.

The chain uses TRBV18 and TRBJ2-2; D gene ambiguous. Germline CDR1 KGHSH, CDR2 LQKENI. The CDR3 runs 16 residues. V was trimmed by 3 bases and J by 1 base, leaving 12 bases between them. Here the CDR3 DNA reads TGTGCCAGCTCACCTCCACGTGGAGAGAACACCGGGGAGCTGTTTTTT. This sequence encodes CASSPPRGENTGELFF. The full variable domain, completed using reference TRBV18 and TRBJ2-2, is NAGVMQNPRHLVRRRGQEARLRCSPMKGHSHVYWYRQLPEEGLKFMVYLQKENIIDESGMPKERFSAEFPKEGPSILRIQQVVRGDSAAYFCASSPPRGENTGELFFGEGSRLTVL.

The chain uses TRBV7-9 and TRBJ1-1; 8 positions agree with TRBD1. Per germline, CDR1 SEHNR and CDR2 FQNEAQ (reference sequence). CDR3 size: 15 residues. The V gene end was trimmed by 1 base and the J gene end by 5 bases; junction bases not matched to a gene: 6. CDR3 protein: CASSLGTGKETEAFF. The DNA for the CDR3 is TGTGCCAGCAGCTTAGGGACAGGGAAGGAAACTGAAGCTTTCTTT.

The chain is built from TRBV6-1 and TRBJ1-2, with TRBD1 identical over 9 bases. Germline trimming cut 0 bases from V and 4 bases from J; bases unmatched to any gene: 3. The germline V gene encodes CDR1 MNHNS and CDR2 SASEGT. The CDR3 spans 15 residues. The CDR3 sequence: CASSEAGTGRYGYTF. CDR3 DNA sequence: TGTGCCAGCAGTGAAGCCGGGACAGGGCGCTATGGCTACACCTTC.

As DNA, the CDR3 is TGTGCCAGCTCAAGACTTCAGAACACTGAAGCTTTCTTT. This codes for CASSRLQNTEAFF. This chain uses TRBV18 with TRBJ1-1; no firm D call. The germline V gene encodes CDR1 KGHSH and CDR2 LQKENI. V was trimmed by 5 bases and J by 1 base, leaving 8 bases between them. The CDR3 loop spans 13 amino acids. Full variable domain (remainder filled in from reference TRBV18 and TRBJ1-1): NAGVMQNPRHLVRRRGQEARLRCSPMKGHSHVYWYRQLPEEGLKFMVYLQKENIIDESGMPKERFSAEFPKEGPSILRIQQVVRGDSAAYFCASSRLQNTEAFFGQGTRLTVV.

The V call is TRBV19, the J call TRBJ1-2; a weak D match, TRBD1 (5 bases). The CDR3 loop spans 12 amino acids. V was cut by 5 bases and J by 4 bases, with 8 bases left in between. Germline CDR1 and CDR2: LNHDA and SQIVND (reference sequence). The CDR3 loop reads CASSRGSYGYTF. DNA for the CDR3: TGTGCCAGTAGTCGGGGGAGCTATGGCTACACCTTC.

V gene TRBV9 combines with J gene TRBJ2-2; TRBD1 agrees at 7 bases. The V and J ends lost 3 bases and 4 bases, in that order; junction bases with no gene match: 6. This CDR3 has 15 amino acids. The germline V gene has CDR1 SGDLS and CDR2 YYNGEE. CDR3 region: CASSETGASTGELFF. CDR3 sequence (DNA): TGTGCCAGCAGCGAAACAGGGGCGAGCACCGGGGAGCTGTTTTTT. The complete variable domain, with remaining parts taken from reference TRBV9 and TRBJ2-2, reads DSGVTQTPKHLITATGQRVTLRCSPRSGDLSVYWYQQSLDQGLQFLIQYYNGEERAKGNILERFSAQQFPDLHSELNLSSLELGDSALYFCASSETGASTGELFFGEGSRLTVL.

J is TRBJ1-5 and V is TRBV27; TRBD1 matches at 9 bases. The CDR3 runs to 12 residues. The V gene end was trimmed by 4 bases and the J gene end by 15 bases; junction bases not matched to a gene: 7. The germline gives CDR1 MNHEY, CDR2 SMNVEV (reference sequence). The CDR3 spells CASSSTGTGLHF. The CDR3 bases are TGTGCCAGCAGTTCAACCGGGACAGGGCTGCATTTT.

This clone was seen a single time. This sequence joins TRBV14 and TRBJ1-1; possibly TRBD1 for D (6 bases). V lost 1 base and J lost 4, with 7 bases in between. This CDR3 comprises 13 residues. The germline CDR1 and CDR2 sequences are SGHDN and FVKESK. The CDR3 spells CASSQGRGTEAFF. In nucleotides, the CDR3 is TGTGCCAGCAGCCAAGGCAGGGGCACTGAAGCTTTCTTT.

The chain couples TRBV7-2 to TRBJ2-3, with D possibly being TRBD2 (5 bases). Germline V CDR1 and CDR2: SGHTA, FQGNSA. CDR3 length equals 15 residues. The CDR3 sequence is CASQGGESSTDTQYF. The CDR3 nucleotides are TGTGCGTCCCAAGGAGGAGAGTCTAGCACAGATACGCAGTATTTT.

This clone came up a few times. Other DNA variants within this sample encode the same CDR3. The chain links TRBV10-3 to TRBJ2-3; possibly TRBD2 for D (6 bases). Germline CDR1 is ENHRY and CDR2 is SYGVKD. Trimming pared 2 bases from V and 3 bases from J, leaving 9 bases between. The CDR3 extends over 14 amino acids. CDR3 region: CAISEGAGTDTQYF. The CDR3 nucleotides read TGTGCCATCAGTGAGGGGGCGGGAACAGATACGCAGTATTTT.

In this sample, this clone turned up once. The V call is TRBV7-3, the J call TRBJ2-1, with 11 bases lining up with TRBD2. The V segment lost 6 bases and the J segment 3 bases; nucleotides outside the gene matches: 10. The CDR3 is 17 residues long. Germline V gives CDR1 SGHTA, CDR2 FQGTGA. The CDR3 DNA reads as TGTGCCAGCAGTCCCCACACTAGCGGGGGTAACTACAATGAGCAGTTCTTC. Translating it yields CASSPHTSGGNYNEQFF.

The chain employs TRBV11-3 and TRBJ2-5; TRBD1 is a possible D gene (5 bases). Trimming left V 1 base short and J 5 bases short, with 17 bases between. The V gene's germline CDR1 is SGHNT and CDR2 YENEEA. The CDR3 has 16 amino acids. In DNA form, the CDR3 reads TGTGCCAGCAGCTTAGGTTCGGGTCACCCAGGGGAGACCCAGTACTTC. It specifies CASSLGSGHPGETQYF.

V is TRBV11-3 and J is TRBJ1-2; D possibly corresponds to TRBD1 (6 bases). The CDR3 loop spans 12 amino acids. Trimming pared 10 bases from V and 8 bases from J, leaving 17 bases between. Germline assignment: CDR1 SGHNT and CDR2 YENEEA. The DNA for the CDR3 is TGTGCCACCCTACCGGGGGGGGGCGGCTACACCTTC. Protein sequence: CATLPGGGGYTF.

The rearrangement links TRBV29-1 to TRBJ2-7; D is possibly TRBD1 (5 bases). Trimming left V 1 base short and J 6 bases short, with 16 bases between. Germline V gene lookup returns CDR1 SQVTM and CDR2 ANQGSEA. The CDR3 is 14 residues long. CDR3 nucleotides: TGCAGCGTTGAAGGGACAAGGGGAAAGGGCGAGCAGTACTTC. It encodes CSVEGTRGKGEQYF.

The CDR3 nucleotides are TGTGCCAGCAGTCCCTCGGACAGGAGGAACACTGAAGCTTTCTTT. Amino acids: CASSPSDRRNTEAFF. The chain has TRBV6-2 or TRBV6-3 and TRBJ1-1; 7 bases are a match to TRBD1. CDR3 length: 15 residues. V dropped 5 bases and J dropped 1; count of bases not matched to a gene: 7. Germline assignment: CDR1 MNHEY and CDR2 SVGEGT.

The chain is built from TRBV29-1 and TRBJ2-7; D is possibly TRBD1 (7 bases). Germline V gene lookup returns CDR1 SQVTM and CDR2 ANQGSEA. The CDR3 extends over 12 amino acids. The CDR3 reads CIQDREEGEQYF. CDR3 DNA: TGCATCCAAGACAGGGAGGAGGGCGAGCAGTACTTC.

The chain uses TRBV9 and TRBJ2-7; TRBD1 matches at 10 bases. The V gene's germline CDR1 is SGDLS and CDR2 YYNGEE. The CDR3 has 17 amino acids. With V trimmed by 3 bases and J by 5 bases, 14 bases remained unmatched. The DNA for the CDR3 is TGTGCCAGCAGCGGAGGGTCATCAGACAGGGGGCCCCACGAGCAGTACTTC. The encoded protein is CASSGGSSDRGPHEQYF.

This chain uses TRBV4-2 with TRBJ2-1; 8 bases map to TRBD1. From germline, CDR1 is LGHNA and CDR2 YNFKEQ. This CDR3 is built from 15 residues. J was trimmed by 9 bases and V by 1 base; bases with no gene match: 8. CDR3 nucleotides: TGTGCCAGCAGCCAAGTTGGGGCAGGGGGCGGTGAGCAGTTCTTC. Protein product: CASSQVGAGGGEQFF.

The chain carries TRBV5-1 and TRBJ2-7; 7 positions match TRBD2. The V and J ends lost 0 bases and 2 bases, in that order; junction bases with no gene match: 8. The V gene's germline CDR1 is SGHRS and CDR2 YFSETQ. The CDR3 length is 16 residues. The CDR3 coding sequence is TGCGCCAGCAGCTTGGGAGGGGCTAGCGGTACCTACGAGCAGTACTTC. This encodes CASSLGGASGTYEQYF. The full variable domain, with the rest looked up from reference TRBV5-1 and TRBJ2-7, is KAGVTQTPRYLIKTRGQQVTLSCSPISGHRSVSWYQQTPGQGLQFLFEYFSETQRNKGNFPGRFSGRQFSNSRSEMNVSTLELGDSALYLCASSLGGASGTYEQYFGPGTRLTVT.

This chain connects TRBV3-1 (or the pseudogene TRBV3-2) to TRBJ1-1, with D unresolved. Germline V gene sequence: CDR1 LGHDT, CDR2 YNNKEL (reference sequence). The V end was cut by 4 bases, the J end by 5 bases, with 20 bases between. The CDR3 is 16 amino acids. The CDR3 nucleotides read TGTGCCAGCAGCCCCCGTCAGGCCGCGGGTGGAACTGAAGCTTTCTTT. This gives the protein CASSPRQAAGGTEAFF.

V gene TRBV5-1 combines with J gene TRBJ1-1; TRBD1 aligns across 10 bases. The V gene's germline CDR1 is SGHRS and CDR2 YFSETQ. The CDR3 is 14 residues long. With 4 bases clipped from V and 5 bases from J, the junction kept 5 bases outside the gene matches. The CDR3 DNA sequence: TGCGCCAGCAGCGCGGGACAGGGGTTTACTGAAGCTTTCTTT. Translated: CASSAGQGFTEAFF.